This is a list of T cell receptor beta chains from one sample in a study of cytomegalovirus exposure and HLA in healthy donors. Some clones are missing from TCRdb's copy, which holds only in-frame ones; the method was immunoSEQ multiplex PCR. The sample consists of just under 95,000 clones, roughly 86% of them appearing once. The sample was PBMCs. These receptor sequences come from a human donor in good health. CDR3s include the opening cysteine and the closing phenylalanine or tryptophan. Size is omitted from some rows. Given values are once, few, many or a class for expanded clones.

v_call	j_call	clone_size	cdr3_aa
TRBV28	TRBJ2-7	NA	CASGSSSYEQYF
TRBV2	TRBJ2-3	NA	CASSGTGTITHTQYF
TRBV5-1	TRBJ2-7	once	CASSLGWGTDYEQYF
TRBV19	TRBJ2-7	few	CASRGGHGYEQYF
TRBV27	TRBJ2-7	NA	CASSRQFSYEQYF
TRBV27	TRBJ2-7	NA	CASSRDIRSEYEQYF
TRBV10-3	TRBJ2-7	once	CAISDSGGAYEQYF
TRBV29-1	TRBJ2-1	NA	CSVAGGGSNEQFF
TRBV4-3	TRBJ2-7	NA	CASSPLLAGAYEQYF
TRBV10-2	TRBJ2-3	few	CASRGLAGGRRTDTQYF
TRBV7-2	TRBJ2-3	NA	CASSQMGQGVEDTQYF
TRBV5-1	TRBJ1-5	few	CASSLAGGPQHF
TRBV5-1	TRBJ1-2	NA	CASSLSGTGGDYGYTF
TRBV19	TRBJ1-1	NA	CASRTAGTGSVTEAFF
TRBV10-3	TRBJ1-2	NA	CAISESSGYTF
TRBV5-4	TRBJ1-1	NA	CASSLDRGSMTEAFF
TRBV6-6	TRBJ2-3	NA	CASTKQGNPPDTQYF
TRBV27	TRBJ2-3	NA	CASSFYRTSGGTDTQYF
TRBV6-5	TRBJ2-5	NA	CASSGLVGETQYF
TRBV18	TRBJ2-2	few	CASSPGLAGLTGELFF